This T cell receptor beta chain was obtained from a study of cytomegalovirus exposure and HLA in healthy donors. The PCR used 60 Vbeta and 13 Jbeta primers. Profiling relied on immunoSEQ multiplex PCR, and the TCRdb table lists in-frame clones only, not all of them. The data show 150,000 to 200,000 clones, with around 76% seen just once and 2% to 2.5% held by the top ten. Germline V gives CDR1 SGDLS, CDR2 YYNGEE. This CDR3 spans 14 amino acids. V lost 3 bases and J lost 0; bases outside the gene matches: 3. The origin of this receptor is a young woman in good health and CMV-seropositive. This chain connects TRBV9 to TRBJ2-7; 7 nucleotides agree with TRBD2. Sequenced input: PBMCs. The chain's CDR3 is CASSGGGRSYEQYF. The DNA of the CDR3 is TGTGCCAGCAGCGGGGGGGGTCGCTCCTACGAGCAGTACTTC.